One and the same sample provided the 5 T cell receptor beta chains below, sequenced in a study of response to subunit inactivated influenza vaccine. TCRdb recomputed calls from the RT-PCR reads with MiXCR, one row per CDR3 protein. Among approximately 730,000 distinct CDR3 sequences listed, around 14% were seen once. The sequences come from PBMCs from blood, collected 14 to 15 days before vaccination. The receptors were sampled from a man aged 50 to 59 who received an inactivated influenza vaccine.

This clonotype has only a few counts. The V gene is TRBV28, the J gene TRBJ2-1; D is perhaps TRBD1 or TRBD2 (5 bases each). Trimming removed 7 bases at V and 7 bases at J, with 14 bases between. This CDR3 region has 13 residues. Germline V gene sequence: CDR1 MDHEN, CDR2 SYDVKM. The CDR3 nucleotides read TGTGCCAGCATGGGGCCCGGGGCTAATGAGCAGTTCTTC. Translating it yields CASMGPGANEQFF.

The J gene is TRBJ2-1, the V gene TRBV6-2 or TRBV6-3; D not resolved. The CDR3 runs 16 residues. Germline V CDR1 and CDR2: MNHEY, SVGEGT. With 2 bases removed from V and 9 bases from J, the gap between germline ends came to 20 bases. CDR3 DNA: TGTGCCAGCAGTTACCCTCTCTCAGCCGCTCGTGGTGAGCAGTTCTTC. Translating it yields CASSYPLSAARGEQFF.

This clonotype was found a few times. The chain uses TRBV28 and TRBJ2-1; 9 nucleotides agree with TRBD2. This CDR3 contains 15 residues. The germline V gene encodes CDR1 MDHEN and CDR2 SYDVKM. V lost 5 bases to trimming and J lost 5 bases; unmatched junction nucleotides: 7. CDR3 sequence: CASSSPGLANNEQFF. The CDR3 nucleotides are TGTGCCAGCAGTAGCCCAGGACTAGCGAACAATGAGCAGTTCTTC.

The gene calls are TRBV11-1 and TRBJ2-7; TRBD1 matches at 7 bases. With V trimmed by 5 bases and J by 7 bases, 5 bases remained unmatched. The germline CDR1 and CDR2 sequences are SGHAT and FQDESV (reference sequence). This CDR3 contains 12 residues. The CDR3 DNA reads TGTGCCAGCAGCAAGACAGGGTCGGAGCAGTACTTC. Protein sequence: CASSKTGSEQYF.

This clonotype has ten or more counts. This chain connects TRBV13 to TRBJ2-3; 7 nucleotides match TRBD1. The CDR3 totals 14 residues. J lost 0 bases, V lost 8 bases, and 5 bases had no gene match. CDR1 and CDR2 from the germline V gene are PRHDT and FYEKMQ (reference sequence). The CDR3 DNA reads TGTGCCAGCGCATACAGGGGTAGCACAGATACGCAGTATTTT. It translates to CASAYRGSTDTQYF. The full variable domain, with the rest looked up from reference TRBV13 and TRBJ2-3, is AAGVIQSPRHLIKEKRETATLKCYPIPRHDTVYWYQQGPGQDPQFLISFYEKMQSDKGSIPDRFSAQQFSDYHSELNMSSLELGDSALYFCASAYRGSTDTQYFGPGTRLTVL.